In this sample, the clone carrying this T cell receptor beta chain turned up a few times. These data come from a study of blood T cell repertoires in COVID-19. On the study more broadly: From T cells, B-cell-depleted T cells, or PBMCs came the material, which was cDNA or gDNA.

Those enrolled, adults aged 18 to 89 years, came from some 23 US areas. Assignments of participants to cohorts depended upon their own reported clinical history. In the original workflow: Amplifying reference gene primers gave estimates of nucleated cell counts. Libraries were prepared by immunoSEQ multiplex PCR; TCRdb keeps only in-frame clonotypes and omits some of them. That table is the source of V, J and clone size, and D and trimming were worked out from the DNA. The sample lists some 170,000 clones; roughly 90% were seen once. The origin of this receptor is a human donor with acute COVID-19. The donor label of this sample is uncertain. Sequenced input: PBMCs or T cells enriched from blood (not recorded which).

This chain's CDR3 is CASSPFQGSGTEAFF. The CDR3 nucleotides read TGTGCCAGCAGCCCCTTTCAGGGATCGGGCACTGAAGCTTTCTTT. The J gene is TRBJ1-1, the V gene TRBV14, with a possible D match to TRBD1 (5 bases). CDR1 is SGHDN, CDR2 FVKESK, per germline. The CDR3 loop spans 15 amino acids. Trimming took off 4 bases at V and 4 bases at J, with 16 bases between the two ends.